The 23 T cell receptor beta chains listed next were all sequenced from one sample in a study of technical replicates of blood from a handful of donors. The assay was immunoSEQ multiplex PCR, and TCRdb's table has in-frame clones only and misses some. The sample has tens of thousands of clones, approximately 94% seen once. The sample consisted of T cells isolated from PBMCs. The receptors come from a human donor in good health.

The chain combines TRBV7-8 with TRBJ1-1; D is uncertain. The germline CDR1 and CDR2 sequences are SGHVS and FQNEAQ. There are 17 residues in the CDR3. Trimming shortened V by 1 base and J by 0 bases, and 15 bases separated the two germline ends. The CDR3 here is CASSLGLRGAVNTEAFF. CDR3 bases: TGTGCCAGCAGCTTAGGATTAAGAGGAGCAGTGAACACTGAAGCTTTCTTT. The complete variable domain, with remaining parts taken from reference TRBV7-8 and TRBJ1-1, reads GAGVSQSPRYKVAKRGQDVALRCDPISGHVSLFWYQQALGQGPEFLTYFQNEAQLDKSGLPSDRFFAERPEGSVSTLKIQRTQQEDSAVYLCASSLGLRGAVNTEAFFGQGTRLTVV.

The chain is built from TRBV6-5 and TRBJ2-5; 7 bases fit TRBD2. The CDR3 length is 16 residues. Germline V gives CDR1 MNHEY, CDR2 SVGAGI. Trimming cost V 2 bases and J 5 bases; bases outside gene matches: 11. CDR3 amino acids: CASSYPREGGRETQYF. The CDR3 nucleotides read TGTGCCAGCAGTTACCCAAGAGAGGGAGGGCGGGAGACCCAGTACTTC.

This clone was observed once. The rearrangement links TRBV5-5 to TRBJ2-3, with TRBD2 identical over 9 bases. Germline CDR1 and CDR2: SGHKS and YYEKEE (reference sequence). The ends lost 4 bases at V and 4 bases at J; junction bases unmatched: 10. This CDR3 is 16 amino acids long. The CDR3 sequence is CASSPGSGRIPDTQYF. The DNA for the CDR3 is TGTGCCAGCAGCCCCGGAAGCGGGAGGATCCCAGATACGCAGTATTTT.

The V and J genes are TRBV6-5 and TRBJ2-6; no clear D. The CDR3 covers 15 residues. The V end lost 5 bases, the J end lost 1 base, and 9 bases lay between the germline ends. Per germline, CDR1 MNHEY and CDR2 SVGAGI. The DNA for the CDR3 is TGTGCCAGCAGTCCCCCCCGTTCTGGGGCCAACGTCCTGACTTTC. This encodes CASSPPRSGANVLTF.

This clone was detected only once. The CDR3 bases are TGTGCCAGCAGCTTAAGGGGGGGGAAGGGTGAGCAGTTCTTC. Translated, it gives CASSLRGGKGEQFF. This chain connects TRBV7-8 to TRBJ2-1, with a weak D call TRBD2 (7 bases). Germline loops: CDR1 SGHVS, CDR2 FQNEAQ. The length of the CDR3 is 14 residues. V was pared by 2 bases and J by 9 bases, with 14 bases between.

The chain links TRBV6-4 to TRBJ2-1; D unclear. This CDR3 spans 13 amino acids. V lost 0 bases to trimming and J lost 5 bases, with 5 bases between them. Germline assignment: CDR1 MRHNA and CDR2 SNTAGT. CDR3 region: CASSDSSDNEQFF. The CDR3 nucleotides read TGTGCCAGCAGTGACTCGTCAGACAATGAGCAGTTCTTC.

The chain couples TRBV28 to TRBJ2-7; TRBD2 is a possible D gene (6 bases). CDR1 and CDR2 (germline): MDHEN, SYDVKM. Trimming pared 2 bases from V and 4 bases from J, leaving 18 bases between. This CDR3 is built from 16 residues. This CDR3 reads CASSLRGGVGPYEQYF. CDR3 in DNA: TGTGCCAGCAGTTTAAGAGGAGGGGTCGGCCCATACGAGCAGTACTTC.

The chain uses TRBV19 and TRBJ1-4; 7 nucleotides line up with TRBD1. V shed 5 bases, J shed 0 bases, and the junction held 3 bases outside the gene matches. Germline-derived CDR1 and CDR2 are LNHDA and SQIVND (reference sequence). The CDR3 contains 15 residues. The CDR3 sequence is CASSAQGATNEKLFF. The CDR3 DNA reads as TGTGCCAGTAGTGCCCAGGGGGCAACTAATGAAAAACTGTTTTTT.

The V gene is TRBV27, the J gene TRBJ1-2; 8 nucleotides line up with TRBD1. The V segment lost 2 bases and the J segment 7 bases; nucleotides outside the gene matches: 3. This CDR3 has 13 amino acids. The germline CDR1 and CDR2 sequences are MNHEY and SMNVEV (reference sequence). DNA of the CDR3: TGTGCCAGCAGTTTAGGGACAGGTACTGGCTACACCTTC. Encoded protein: CASSLGTGTGYTF.

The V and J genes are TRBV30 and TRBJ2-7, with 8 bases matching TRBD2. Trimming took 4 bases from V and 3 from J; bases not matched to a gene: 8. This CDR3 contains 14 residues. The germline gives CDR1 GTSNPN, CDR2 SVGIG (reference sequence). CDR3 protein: CAWTSGLWGYEQYF. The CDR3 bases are TGTGCCTGGACTAGCGGGCTGTGGGGCTACGAGCAGTACTTC.

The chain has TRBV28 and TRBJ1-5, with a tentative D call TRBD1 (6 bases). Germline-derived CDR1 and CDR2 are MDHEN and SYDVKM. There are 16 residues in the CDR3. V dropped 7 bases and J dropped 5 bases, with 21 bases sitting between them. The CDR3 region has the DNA TGTGCCAGCAACCGGGGGGCAGTAGTAGTTCATCAGCCCCAGCATTTT. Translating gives CASNRGAVVVHQPQHF.

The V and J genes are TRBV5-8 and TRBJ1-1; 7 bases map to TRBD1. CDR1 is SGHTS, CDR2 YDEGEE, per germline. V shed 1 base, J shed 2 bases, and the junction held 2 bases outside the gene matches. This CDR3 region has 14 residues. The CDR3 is CASSLRGPNTEAFF. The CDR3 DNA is TGTGCCAGCAGCTTGAGGGGGCCAAACACTGAAGCTTTCTTT. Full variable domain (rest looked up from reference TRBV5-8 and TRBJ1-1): EAGVTQSPTHLIKTRGQQATLRCSPISGHTSVYWYQQALGLGLQFLLWYDEGEERNRGNFPPRFSGRQFPNYSSELNVNALELEDSALYLCASSLRGPNTEAFFGQGTRLTVV.

CDR3 sequence (DNA): TGTGCCAGCAGCTCTAGACTAGCGGGAGATGAATGGAACGAGCAGTACTTC. Its translation: CASSSRLAGDEWNEQYF. The chain is built from TRBV7-2 and TRBJ2-7, with 12 bases matching TRBD2. The germline gives CDR1 SGHTA, CDR2 FQGNSA. This CDR3 is built from 17 residues. J was trimmed by 5 bases and V by 4 bases; bases with no gene match: 12.

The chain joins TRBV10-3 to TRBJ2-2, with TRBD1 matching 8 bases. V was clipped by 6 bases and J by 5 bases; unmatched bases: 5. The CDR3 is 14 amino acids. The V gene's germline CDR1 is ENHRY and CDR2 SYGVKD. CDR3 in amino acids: CAISRTGSTGELFF. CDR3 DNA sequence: TGTGCCATCAGCCGGACAGGGTCTACCGGGGAGCTGTTTTTT.

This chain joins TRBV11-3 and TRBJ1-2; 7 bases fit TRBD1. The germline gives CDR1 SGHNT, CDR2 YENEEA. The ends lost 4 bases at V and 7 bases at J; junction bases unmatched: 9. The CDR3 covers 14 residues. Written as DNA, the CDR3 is TGTGCCAGCAGCTCGGGACAGCTAATGCGTGGCTACACCTTC. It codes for CASSSGQLMRGYTF.

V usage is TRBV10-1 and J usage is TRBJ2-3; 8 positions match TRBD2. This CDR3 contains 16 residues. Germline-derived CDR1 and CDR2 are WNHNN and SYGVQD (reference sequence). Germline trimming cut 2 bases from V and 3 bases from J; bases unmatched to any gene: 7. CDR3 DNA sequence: TGCGCCAGCAGTGAGAGGGGAGCGGGAGAAACAGATACGCAGTATTTT. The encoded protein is CASSERGAGETDTQYF.

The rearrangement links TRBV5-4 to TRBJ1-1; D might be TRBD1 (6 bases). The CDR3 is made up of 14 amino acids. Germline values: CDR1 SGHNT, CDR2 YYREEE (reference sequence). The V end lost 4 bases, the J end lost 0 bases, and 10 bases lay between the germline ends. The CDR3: CASSQGQLNTEAFF. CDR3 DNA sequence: TGTGCCAGCAGCCAGGGACAACTGAACACTGAAGCTTTCTTT.

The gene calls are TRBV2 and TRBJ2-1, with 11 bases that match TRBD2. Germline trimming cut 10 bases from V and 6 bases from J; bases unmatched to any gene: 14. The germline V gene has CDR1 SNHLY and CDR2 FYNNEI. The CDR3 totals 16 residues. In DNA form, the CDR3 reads TGTGCCACCCGAATGGAAGTTAGCGGGAGGGCCAATGAGCAGTTCTTC. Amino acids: CATRMEVSGRANEQFF.

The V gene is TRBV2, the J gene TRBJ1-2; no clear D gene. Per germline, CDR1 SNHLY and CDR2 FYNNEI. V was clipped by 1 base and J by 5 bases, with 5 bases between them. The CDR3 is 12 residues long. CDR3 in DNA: TGTGCCAGCAGTGAAGTGCAGTATGGCTACACCTTC. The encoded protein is CASSEVQYGYTF.

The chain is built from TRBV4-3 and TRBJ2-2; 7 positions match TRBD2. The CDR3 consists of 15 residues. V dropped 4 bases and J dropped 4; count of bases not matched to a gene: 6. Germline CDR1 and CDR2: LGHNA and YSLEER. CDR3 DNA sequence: TGCGCCAGCAGCCGAGCGGGATCTGGCACCGGGGAGCTGTTTTTT. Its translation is CASSRAGSGTGELFF.

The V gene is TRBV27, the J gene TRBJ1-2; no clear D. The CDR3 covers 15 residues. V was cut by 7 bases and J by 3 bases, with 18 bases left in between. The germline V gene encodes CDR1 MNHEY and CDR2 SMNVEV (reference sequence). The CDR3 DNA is TGTGCCAGCATTCCCTACGGTGGGCTCGACTATGGCTACACCTTC. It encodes CASIPYGGLDYGYTF.

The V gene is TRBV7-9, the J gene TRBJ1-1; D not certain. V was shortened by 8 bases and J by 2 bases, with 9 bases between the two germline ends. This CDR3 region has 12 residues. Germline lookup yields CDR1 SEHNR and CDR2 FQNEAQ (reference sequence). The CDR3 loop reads CASRRQNTEAFF. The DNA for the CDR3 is TGTGCCAGCCGCCGACAAAACACTGAAGCTTTCTTT.

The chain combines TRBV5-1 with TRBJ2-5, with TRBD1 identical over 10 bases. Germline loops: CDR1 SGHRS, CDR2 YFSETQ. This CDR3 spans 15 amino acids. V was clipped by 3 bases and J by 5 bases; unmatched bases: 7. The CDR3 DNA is TGCGCCAGCAGCTGGCAGGGACAGGGGTTGGAGACCCAGTACTTC. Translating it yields CASSWQGQGLETQYF.